A selection of T cell receptor beta chains follows, all from one sample in a study of shared clonotypes between healthy human individuals. Libraries were prepared by immunoSEQ multiplex PCR; TCRdb keeps only in-frame clonotypes and omits some of them. The sample includes about 2.4 million clones, over 85% of them seen just once. The material sequenced was naive CD4+ T cells from PBMCs. The receptors shown here come from a man aged 18 to 29 in good health. Some clones in this sample may be carry-over from other donors' samples. The CDR3 runs from the conserved cysteine through the conserved F or W. The D gene is left open where the match is weak. Rows may omit the clone size; those that give it use once, few, many or a size class.

clone size: NA
J gene: TRBJ2-7
V gene: TRBV5-1
D gene: NA
CDR3 protein: CASSHGQSSSYEQYF
CDR3 DNA: TGCGCCAGCAGCCACGGACAGTCCAGCTCCTACGAGCAGTACTTC

clone size: NA
J gene: TRBJ1-2
V gene: TRBV30
D gene: TRBD1
CDR3 protein: CGQTGDTNYGYTF
CDR3 DNA: TGTGGGCAGACAGGGGATACTAACTATGGCTACACCTTC

clone size: NA
J gene: TRBJ2-5
V gene: TRBV7-3
D gene: NA
CDR3 protein: CASSTGVGFAETQYF
CDR3 DNA: TGTGCCAGCAGCACGGGGGTAGGGTTTGCGGAGACCCAGTACTTC

clone size: NA
J gene: TRBJ2-5
V gene: TRBV18
D gene: TRBD1
CDR3 protein: CASSPRTGGEETQYF
CDR3 DNA: TGTGCCAGCTCACCGAGGACAGGGGGCGAAGAGACCCAGTACTTC

clone size: NA
J gene: TRBJ1-1
V gene: TRBV28
D gene: NA
CDR3 protein: CASSLLGRTEAFF
CDR3 DNA: TGTGCCAGCAGTTTATTGGGAAGGACTGAAGCTTTCTTT

clone size: NA
J gene: TRBJ2-2
V gene: TRBV19
D gene: TRBD2
CDR3 protein: CASRPLLAGGTGELFF
CDR3 DNA: TGTGCCAGTAGACCCCTCCTAGCGGGTGGTACCGGGGAGCTGTTTTTT

clone size: NA
J gene: TRBJ1-2
V gene: TRBV28
D gene: NA
CDR3 protein: CASSFRGALNFMGYTF
CDR3 DNA: TGTGCCAGCAGTTTCCGGGGGGCCCTCAATTTTATGGGCTACACCTTC

clone size: NA
J gene: TRBJ2-7
V gene: TRBV5-1
D gene: TRBD2
CDR3 protein: CASGSTPTSGSEQYF
CDR3 DNA: TGCGCCAGCGGGTCCACCCCGACTAGCGGGAGCGAGCAGTACTTC

clone size: NA
J gene: TRBJ1-4
V gene: TRBV18
D gene: NA
CDR3 protein: CASSRPDQANEKLFF
CDR3 DNA: TGTGCCAGCTCACGACCCGACCAGGCTAATGAAAAACTGTTTTTT

clone size: NA
J gene: TRBJ1-5
V gene: TRBV9
D gene: TRBD1
CDR3 protein: CASSPGTGTLNQPQHF
CDR3 DNA: TGTGCCAGCAGTCCCGGGACAGGGACTCTGAATCAGCCCCAGCATTTT

clone size: once
J gene: TRBJ1-5
V gene: TRBV28
D gene: TRBD1
CDR3 protein: CASTSGQGEGQPQHF
CDR3 DNA: TGTGCCAGCACCTCGGGACAGGGGGAAGGTCAGCCCCAGCATTTT

clone size: NA
J gene: TRBJ2-4
V gene: TRBV15
D gene: NA
CDR3 protein: CATSRDRVASKNIQYF
CDR3 DNA: TGTGCCACCAGCAGAGATAGGGTGGCCTCCAAAAACATTCAGTACTTC

clone size: NA
J gene: TRBJ1-1
V gene: TRBV5-1
D gene: NA
CDR3 protein: CASSNTWNTEAFF
CDR3 DNA: TGCGCCAGCAGCAATACGTGGAACACTGAAGCTTTCTTT

clone size: NA
J gene: TRBJ1-6
V gene: TRBV28
D gene: TRBD1
CDR3 protein: CASSDRGYNSPLHF
CDR3 DNA: TGTGCCAGCAGCGACAGGGGCTATAATTCACCCCTCCACTTT

clone size: once
J gene: TRBJ1-1
V gene: TRBV5-6
D gene: TRBD1
CDR3 protein: CASSFRGPIMNTEAFF
CDR3 DNA: TGTGCCAGCAGCTTCAGGGGGCCCATCATGAACACTGAAGCTTTCTTT

clone size: NA
J gene: TRBJ2-1
V gene: TRBV5-6
D gene: TRBD1
CDR3 protein: CASSPRPGTGGHNEQFF
CDR3 DNA: TGTGCCAGCAGCCCCCGCCCGGGGACAGGGGGTCACAATGAGCAGTTCTTC

clone size: NA
J gene: TRBJ2-3
V gene: TRBV9
D gene: NA
CDR3 protein: CASRDRLSSTDTQYF
CDR3 DNA: TGTGCCAGCCGGGACCGCCTCTCTAGCACAGATACGCAGTATTTT

clone size: once
J gene: TRBJ1-2
V gene: TRBV7-2
D gene: NA
CDR3 protein: CASSSPAGYGYTF
CDR3 DNA: TGTGCCAGCAGCAGCCCCGCGGGCTATGGCTACACCTTC

clone size: NA
J gene: TRBJ2-3
V gene: TRBV9
D gene: NA
CDR3 protein: CASSVGGSTDTQYF
CDR3 DNA: TGTGCCAGCAGCGTAGGAGGTAGCACAGATACGCAGTATTTT

clone size: NA
J gene: TRBJ2-1
V gene: TRBV28
D gene: NA
CDR3 protein: CASSLAASLSYNEQFF
CDR3 DNA: TGTGCCAGCAGTTTAGCGGCGTCGTTATCCTACAATGAGCAGTTCTTC

clone size: NA
J gene: TRBJ1-2
V gene: TRBV7-2
D gene: NA
CDR3 protein: CASSLRGGNYGYTF
CDR3 DNA: TGTGCCAGCAGCTTAAGGGGAGGTAACTATGGCTACACCTTC

clone size: NA
J gene: TRBJ2-7
V gene: TRBV6-1
D gene: NA
CDR3 protein: CASRVGGTWGF
CDR3 DNA: TGTGCCTCCCGGGTAGGGGGAACTTGGGGCTTC

clone size: few
J gene: TRBJ1-2
V gene: TRBV30
D gene: TRBD1
CDR3 protein: CAWIDRDYGYTF
CDR3 DNA: TGTGCCTGGATAGACAGGGACTATGGCTACACCTTC

clone size: NA
J gene: TRBJ1-3
V gene: TRBV7-9
D gene: TRBD1
CDR3 protein: CASSSTGGSSGNTIYF
CDR3 DNA: TGTGCCAGCAGTTCAACAGGGGGCAGCTCTGGAAACACCATATATTTT

clone size: NA
J gene: TRBJ1-2
V gene: TRBV10-3
D gene: NA
CDR3 protein: CAISEPQGHYGYTF
CDR3 DNA: TGTGCCATCAGTGAGCCCCAGGGCCACTATGGCTACACCTTC

clone size: NA
J gene: TRBJ1-4
V gene: TRBV10-3
D gene: NA
CDR3 protein: CAISPDGATNEKLFF
CDR3 DNA: TGTGCCATCAGTCCGGATGGGGCAACTAATGAAAAACTGTTTTTT

clone size: NA
J gene: TRBJ2-5
V gene: TRBV5-1
D gene: TRBD2
CDR3 protein: CASSSIAGGRQETQYF
CDR3 DNA: TGCGCCAGCAGCTCAATCGCGGGAGGCCGGCAAGAGACCCAGTACTTC

clone size: NA
J gene: TRBJ2-5
V gene: TRBV5-5
D gene: TRBD1
CDR3 protein: CASSLGQGVRETQYF
CDR3 DNA: TGTGCCAGCAGCTTGGGACAGGGGGTAAGAGAGACCCAGTACTTC

clone size: NA
J gene: TRBJ1-5
V gene: TRBV15
D gene: NA
CDR3 protein: CATSRDPDLWNSNQPQHF
CDR3 DNA: TGTGCCACCAGCAGAGATCCCGACTTATGGAATAGCAATCAGCCCCAGCATTTT

clone size: NA
J gene: TRBJ2-7
V gene: TRBV7-2
D gene: NA
CDR3 protein: CASSLPPGTQAYEQYF
CDR3 DNA: TGTGCCAGCAGCCTCCCCCCTGGGACGCAGGCCTACGAGCAGTACTTC